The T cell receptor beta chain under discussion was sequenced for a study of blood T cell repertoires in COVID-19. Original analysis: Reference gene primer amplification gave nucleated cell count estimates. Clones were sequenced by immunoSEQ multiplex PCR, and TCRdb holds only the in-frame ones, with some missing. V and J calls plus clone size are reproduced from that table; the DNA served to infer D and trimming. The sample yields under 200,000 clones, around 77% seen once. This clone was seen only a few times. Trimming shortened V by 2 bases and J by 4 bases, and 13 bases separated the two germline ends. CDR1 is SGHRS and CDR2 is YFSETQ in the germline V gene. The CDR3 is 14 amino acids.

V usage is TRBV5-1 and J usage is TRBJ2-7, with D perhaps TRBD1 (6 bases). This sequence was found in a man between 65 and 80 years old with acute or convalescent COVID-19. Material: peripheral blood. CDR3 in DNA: TGCGCCAGCAGCTTTCGGACAGACGGGTACGAGCAGTACTTC. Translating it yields CASSFRTDGYEQYF.